This T cell receptor beta chain was identified in a study of T cell responses to AZD1222 COVID-19 vaccine. Turning to this clone: What it binds is not known.

Broader study findings: Possibly, clonal diversity was underestimated; donors were largely white British and included more females.

Measured with immunoSEQ multiplex PCR; TCRdb has only the in-frame clones, and not every one. This table holds 90,000 to 100,000 clones, 65% to 85% found once. Germline-derived CDR1 and CDR2 are SGHNT and YENEEA. The CDR3 has 16 residues. The V end was cut by 1 base, the J end by 0 bases, with 10 bases between. The source material was peripheral blood, sampled 28 days after the second AZD1222 dose. This sequence was found in an adult who received the AZD1222 COVID-19 vaccine. The rearrangement uses TRBV11-3 and TRBJ1-3, with TRBD1 as a possible D gene (5 bases). CDR3 in amino acids: CASSLVHRSSGNTIYF. The CDR3 nucleotides are TGTGCCAGCAGCTTAGTTCACAGGAGCTCTGGAAACACCATATATTTT.